These 14 T cell receptor beta chains share one sample of origin, sequenced in a study of T cell repertoires in cytomegalovirus infection. TCRdb re-analysed the reads in MiXCR, keeping a single row per CDR3 protein. The table shows roughly 230,000 distinct CDR3 sequences, with 17% occurring only once. Sequenced input: CD8+ T cells from PBMCs. These receptor sequences come from a human donor in good health (CMV status not recorded). Some clones in this sample may be carry-over from other donors' samples.

This clonotype was picked up a small number of times. V usage is TRBV7-9 and J usage is TRBJ1-6; D is unresolved. V was clipped by 0 bases and J by 0 bases, with 3 bases between them. Germline values: CDR1 SEHNR, CDR2 FQNEAQ (reference sequence). The CDR3 extends over 15 amino acids. CDR3: CASSLASSYNSPLHF. In DNA, the CDR3 is TGTGCCAGCAGCTTAGCGAGCTCCTATAATTCACCCCTCCACTTT.

This clonotype was observed many times. The J gene is TRBJ2-7, the V gene TRBV4-3; D possibly matches TRBD1 or TRBD2 (5 bases each). This CDR3 has 15 amino acids. Per the germline V gene, CDR1 is LGHNA and CDR2 is YSLEER. Deletions cut 0 bases from V and 0 bases from J, with 9 bases between. The CDR3 reads CASSQDLGTSYEQYF. The CDR3 DNA sequence: TGCGCCAGCAGCCAAGATCTGGGGACCTCCTACGAGCAGTACTTC.

The table lists this clonotype with a few counts. The chain employs TRBV2 and TRBJ2-7, with D possibly being TRBD2 (7 bases). The germline gives CDR1 SNHLY, CDR2 FYNNEI. V dropped 2 bases and J dropped 1 base, with 18 bases sitting between them. The CDR3 covers 17 residues. The CDR3 nucleotides read TGTGCCAGCAGTGAACCCCTGGGGGGGCACCCTTCCTACGAGCAGTACTTC. Its translation: CASSEPLGGHPSYEQYF.

This chain connects TRBV6-8 to TRBJ2-1; D gene uncertain. CDR1 is MNHGY and CDR2 is SAAAGT in the germline V gene. Trimming removed 5 bases from V and 7 bases from J, with 12 bases in between. The CDR3 is 13 amino acids. The CDR3 DNA follows: TGTGCCAGCAGTGGAAGGACCCTTAATGAGCAGTTCTTC. Its translation is CASSGRTLNEQFF.

The table lists this clonotype with many counts. The chain couples TRBV6-2 or TRBV6-3 to TRBJ1-2; D perhaps matches TRBD1 (5 bases). This CDR3 has 12 amino acids. Germline loops: CDR1 MNHEY, CDR2 SVGEGT. V lost 1 base, J lost 7 bases, and 7 bases lay in between. CDR3 coding DNA: TGTGCCAGCAGTTACTGGGGCTCTGGCTACACCTTC. Its protein is CASSYWGSGYTF.

This clonotype was counted at least ten times. The chain is built from TRBV10-3 and TRBJ2-2; D tentatively reads TRBD1 or TRBD2 (5 bases each). Germline V lookup: CDR1 ENHRY, CDR2 SYGVKD. CDR3 length: 17 residues. Trimming shortened V by 2 bases and J by 3 bases, and 16 bases separated the two germline ends. The CDR3 region is CAISEPPEGLDTGELFF. CDR3 DNA: TGTGCCATCAGTGAGCCGCCAGAGGGGCTGGACACCGGGGAGCTGTTTTTT.

This clonotype was picked up many times. The chain employs TRBV28 and TRBJ2-7, with D possibly TRBD1 on 6 matching bases. The CDR3 spans 15 residues. Trimming stripped 5 bases from V and 0 bases from J, with 14 bases between. The germline CDR1 and CDR2 sequences are MDHEN and SYDVKM. For the CDR3, the DNA is TGTGCCAGCAGTCCGAACAGGGTATACTCCTACGAGCAGTACTTC. Translation: CASSPNRVYSYEQYF. The full variable domain, completed using reference TRBV28 and TRBJ2-7, is DVKVTQSSRYLVKRTGEKVFLECVQDMDHENMFWYRQDPGLGLRLIYFSYDVKMKEKGDIPEGYSVSREKKERFSLILESASTNQTSMYLCASSPNRVYSYEQYFGPGTRLTVT.

The V gene is TRBV6-2 or TRBV6-3, the J gene TRBJ1-5; D not certain. CDR1 MNHEY and CDR2 SVGEGT come from the germline V gene. Trimming stripped 2 bases from V and 1 base from J, with 12 bases between. The CDR3 spans 16 residues. DNA for the CDR3: TGTGCCAGCAGTTACCAGGAGGAGGCCAGCAATCAGCCCCAGCATTTT. This sequence encodes CASSYQEEASNQPQHF.

This clonotype came up a few times. This chain joins TRBV9 and TRBJ2-1, with D perhaps given as TRBD1 or TRBD2 (6 bases each). V shed 0 bases and J shed 4 bases, with 11 bases lying between them. From germline, CDR1 is SGDLS and CDR2 YYNGEE. This CDR3 contains 15 residues. CDR3 sequence reads: CASSVGGGRYNEQFF. CDR3 DNA: TGTGCCAGCAGCGTAGGTGGGGGGCGATACAATGAGCAGTTCTTC.

In its sample, this clonotype was seen a few times. This chain joins TRBV6-2 or TRBV6-3 and TRBJ2-1; possible D gene TRBD2, 7 bases. CDR1 is MNHEY and CDR2 is SVGEGT in the germline V gene. The CDR3 runs to 15 residues. With 2 bases removed from V and 6 bases from J, the gap between germline ends came to 14 bases. The CDR3 is CASSYGTRGGNEQFF. The CDR3 region has the DNA TGTGCCAGCAGTTACGGGACAAGGGGGGGCAATGAGCAGTTCTTC.

In this sample, this clonotype turned up many times. This rearrangement joins TRBV7-8 to TRBJ2-1; 9 bases fit TRBD2. Germline V CDR1 and CDR2: SGHVS, FQNEAQ. V shed 5 bases, J shed 1 base, and the junction held 6 bases outside the gene matches. The CDR3 sequence is 16 residues long. The DNA of the CDR3 is TGTGCCAGCAGCCTAAGGAGCGGGGGGTCCTACAATGAGCAGTTCTTC. This codes for CASSLRSGGSYNEQFF.

Points on this clonotype: A much more abundant neighbour one base away suggests this may be a read error. This rearrangement joins TRBV7-8 to TRBJ2-7, with TRBD2 as a possible D gene (5 bases). V dropped 5 bases and J dropped 6 bases, with 14 bases sitting between them. Germline assignment: CDR1 SGHVS and CDR2 FQNEAQ. This CDR3 has 13 residues. The CDR3 here is CASSPSQDSEQYF. CDR3 nucleotides: TGTGCCAGCAGCCCCTCCCAGGACTCCGAGCAGTACTTC.

This clonotype was observed at least ten times. The chain uses TRBV7-9 and TRBJ2-3; TRBD1 matches 7 bases. V lost 1 base and J lost 2; bases outside the gene matches: 3. Germline loops: CDR1 SEHNR, CDR2 FQNEAQ (reference sequence). The CDR3 covers 15 residues. The CDR3 sequence: CASSLVTGYTDTQYF. The CDR3 DNA reads TGTGCCAGCAGCTTAGTGACAGGGTACACAGATACGCAGTATTTT.

This clonotype was picked up many times. This rearrangement joins TRBV7-9 to TRBJ2-7; the D gene is possibly TRBD2 (7 bases). The CDR3 loop spans 15 amino acids. V was clipped by 5 bases and J by 1 base, with 15 bases between them. Germline CDR1 reads SEHNR; CDR2 reads FQNEAQ (reference sequence). The CDR3 loop reads CASSTGGPPSYEQYF. The CDR3 nucleotides are TGTGCCAGCAGCACCGGGGGGCCACCGTCCTACGAGCAGTACTTC.